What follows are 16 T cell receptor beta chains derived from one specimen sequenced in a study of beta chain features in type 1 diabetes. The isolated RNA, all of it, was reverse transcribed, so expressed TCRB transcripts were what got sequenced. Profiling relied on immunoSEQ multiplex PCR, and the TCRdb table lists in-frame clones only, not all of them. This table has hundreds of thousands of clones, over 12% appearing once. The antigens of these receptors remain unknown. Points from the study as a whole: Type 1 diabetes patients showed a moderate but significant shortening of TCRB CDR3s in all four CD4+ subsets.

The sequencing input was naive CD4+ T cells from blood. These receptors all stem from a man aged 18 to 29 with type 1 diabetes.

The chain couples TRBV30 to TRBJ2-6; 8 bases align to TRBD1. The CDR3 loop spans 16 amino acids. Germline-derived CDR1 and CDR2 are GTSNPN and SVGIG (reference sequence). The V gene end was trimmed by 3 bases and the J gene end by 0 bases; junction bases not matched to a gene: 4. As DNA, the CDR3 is TGTGCCTGGAGGCATACAGGGGGCTCTGGGGCCAACGTCCTGACTTTC. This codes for CAWRHTGGSGANVLTF.

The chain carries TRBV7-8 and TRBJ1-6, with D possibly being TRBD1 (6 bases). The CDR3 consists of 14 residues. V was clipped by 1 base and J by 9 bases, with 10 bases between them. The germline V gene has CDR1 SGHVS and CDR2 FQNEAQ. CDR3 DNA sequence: TGTGCCAGCAGCTTAGAACAGGGACTTTCACCCCTCCACTTT. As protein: CASSLEQGLSPLHF.

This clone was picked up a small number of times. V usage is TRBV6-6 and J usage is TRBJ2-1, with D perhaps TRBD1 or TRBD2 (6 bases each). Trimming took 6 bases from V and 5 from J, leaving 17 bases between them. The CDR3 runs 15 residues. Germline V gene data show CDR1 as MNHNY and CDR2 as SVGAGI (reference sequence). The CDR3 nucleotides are TGTGCCAGCAGGGGGGGCCAGGGTCCAAACAATGAGCAGTTCTTC. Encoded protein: CASRGGQGPNNEQFF.

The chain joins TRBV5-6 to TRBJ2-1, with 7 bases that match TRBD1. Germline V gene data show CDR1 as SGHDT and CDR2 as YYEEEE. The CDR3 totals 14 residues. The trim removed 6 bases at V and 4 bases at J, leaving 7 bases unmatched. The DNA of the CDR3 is TGTGCCAGCACGTCTCGGGACAGATACAATGAGCAGTTCTTC. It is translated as CASTSRDRYNEQFF. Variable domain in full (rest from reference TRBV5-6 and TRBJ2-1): DAGVTQSPTHLIKTRGQQVTLRCSPKSGHDTVSWYQQALGQGPQFIFQYYEEEERQRGNFPDRFSGHQFPNYSSELNVNALLLGDSALYLCASTSRDRYNEQFFGPGTRLTVL.

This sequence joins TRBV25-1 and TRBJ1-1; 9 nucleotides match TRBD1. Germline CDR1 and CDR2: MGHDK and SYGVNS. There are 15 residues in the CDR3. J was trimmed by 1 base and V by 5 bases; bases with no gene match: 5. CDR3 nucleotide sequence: TGTGCCAGCAGTCCCGTGACAGGGGGGAACACTGAAGCTTTCTTT. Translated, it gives CASSPVTGGNTEAFF.

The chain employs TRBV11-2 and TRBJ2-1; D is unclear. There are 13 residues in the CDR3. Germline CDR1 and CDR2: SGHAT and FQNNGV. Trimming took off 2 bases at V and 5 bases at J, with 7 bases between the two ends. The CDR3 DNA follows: TGTGCCAGCAGCTTAATAGGGAACAATGAGCAGTTCTTC. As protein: CASSLIGNNEQFF.

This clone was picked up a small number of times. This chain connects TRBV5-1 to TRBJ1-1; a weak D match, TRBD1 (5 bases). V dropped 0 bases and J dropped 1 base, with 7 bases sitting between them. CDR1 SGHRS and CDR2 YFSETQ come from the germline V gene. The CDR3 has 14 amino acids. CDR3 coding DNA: TGCGCCAGCAGCTTGGCAGGGAGGAACACTGAAGCTTTCTTT. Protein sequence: CASSLAGRNTEAFF.

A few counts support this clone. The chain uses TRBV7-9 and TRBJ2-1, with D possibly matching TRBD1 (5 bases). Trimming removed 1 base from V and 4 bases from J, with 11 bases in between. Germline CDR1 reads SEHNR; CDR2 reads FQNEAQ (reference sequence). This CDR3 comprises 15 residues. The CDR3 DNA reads TGTGCCAGCAGCTTAGGGCAGGGCAATTACAATGAGCAGTTCTTC. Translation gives CASSLGQGNYNEQFF.

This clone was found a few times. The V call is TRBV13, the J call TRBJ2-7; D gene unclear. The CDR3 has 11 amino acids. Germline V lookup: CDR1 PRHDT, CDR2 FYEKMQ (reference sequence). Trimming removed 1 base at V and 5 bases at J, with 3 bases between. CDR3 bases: TGTGCCAGCAGCTTAGTGGACGAGCAGTACTTC. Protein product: CASSLVDEQYF. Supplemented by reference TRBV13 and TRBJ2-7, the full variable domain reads AAGVIQSPRHLIKEKRETATLKCYPIPRHDTVYWYQQGPGQDPQFLISFYEKMQSDKGSIPDRFSAQQFSDYHSELNMSSLELGDSALYFCASSLVDEQYFGPGTRLTVT.

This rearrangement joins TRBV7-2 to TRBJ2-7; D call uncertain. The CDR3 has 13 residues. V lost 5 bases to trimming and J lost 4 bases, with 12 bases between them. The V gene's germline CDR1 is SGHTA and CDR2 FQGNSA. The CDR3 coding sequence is TGTGCCAGCAGCCATTCGATTGCGTACGAGCAGTACTTC. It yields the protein CASSHSIAYEQYF. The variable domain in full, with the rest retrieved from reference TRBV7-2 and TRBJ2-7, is GAGVSQSPSNKVTEKGKDVELRCDPISGHTALYWYRQSLGQGLEFLIYFQGNSAPDKSGLPSDRFSAERTGGSVSTLTIQRTQQEDSAVYLCASSHSIAYEQYFGPGTRLTVT.

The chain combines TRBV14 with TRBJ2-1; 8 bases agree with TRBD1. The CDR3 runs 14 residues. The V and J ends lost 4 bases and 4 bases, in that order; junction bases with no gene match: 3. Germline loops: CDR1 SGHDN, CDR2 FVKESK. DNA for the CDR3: TGTGCCAGCAGCCTACGGGACAGGTACAATGAGCAGTTCTTC. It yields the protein CASSLRDRYNEQFF.

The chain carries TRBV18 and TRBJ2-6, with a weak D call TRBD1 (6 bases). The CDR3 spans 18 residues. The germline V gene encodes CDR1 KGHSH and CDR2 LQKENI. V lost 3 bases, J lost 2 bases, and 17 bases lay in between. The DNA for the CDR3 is TGTGCCAGCTCACCCCTAAACAGGGTAGTTACTGGGGCCAACGTCCTGACTTTC. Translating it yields CASSPLNRVVTGANVLTF.

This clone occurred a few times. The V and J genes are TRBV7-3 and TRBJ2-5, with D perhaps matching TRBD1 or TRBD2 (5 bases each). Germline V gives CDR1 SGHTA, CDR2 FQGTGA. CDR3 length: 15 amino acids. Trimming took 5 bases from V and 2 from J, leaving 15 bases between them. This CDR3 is CASSPLGEIQETQYF. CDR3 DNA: TGTGCCAGCAGCCCCCTAGGGGAGATTCAAGAGACCCAGTACTTC. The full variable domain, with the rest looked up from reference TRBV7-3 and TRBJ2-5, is GAGVSQTPSNKVTEKGKYVELRCDPISGHTALYWYRQSLGQGPEFLIYFQGTGAADDSGLPNDRFFAVRPEGSVSTLKIQRTERGDSAVYLCASSPLGEIQETQYFGPGTRLLVL.

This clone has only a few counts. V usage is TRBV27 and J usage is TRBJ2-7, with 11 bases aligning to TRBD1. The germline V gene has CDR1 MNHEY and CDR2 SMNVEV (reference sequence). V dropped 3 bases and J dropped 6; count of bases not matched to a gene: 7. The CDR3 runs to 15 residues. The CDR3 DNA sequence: TGTGCCAGCAGTTTTAATAGGGACAGGGGGGGCGAGCAGTACTTC. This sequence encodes CASSFNRDRGGEQYF.

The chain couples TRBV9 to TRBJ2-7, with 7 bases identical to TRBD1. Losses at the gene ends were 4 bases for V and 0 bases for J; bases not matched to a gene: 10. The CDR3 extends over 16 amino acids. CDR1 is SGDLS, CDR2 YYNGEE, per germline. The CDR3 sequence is CASSPRDSFSSYEQYF. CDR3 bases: TGTGCCAGCAGCCCCAGGGACAGTTTTAGCTCCTACGAGCAGTACTTC.

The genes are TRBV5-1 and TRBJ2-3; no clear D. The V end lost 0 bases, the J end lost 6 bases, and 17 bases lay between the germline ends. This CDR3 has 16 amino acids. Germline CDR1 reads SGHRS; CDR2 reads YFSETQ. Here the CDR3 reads CASSLEPSRSGDTQYF. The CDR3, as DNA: TGCGCCAGCAGCTTGGAGCCCTCAAGGAGTGGGGATACGCAGTATTTT.